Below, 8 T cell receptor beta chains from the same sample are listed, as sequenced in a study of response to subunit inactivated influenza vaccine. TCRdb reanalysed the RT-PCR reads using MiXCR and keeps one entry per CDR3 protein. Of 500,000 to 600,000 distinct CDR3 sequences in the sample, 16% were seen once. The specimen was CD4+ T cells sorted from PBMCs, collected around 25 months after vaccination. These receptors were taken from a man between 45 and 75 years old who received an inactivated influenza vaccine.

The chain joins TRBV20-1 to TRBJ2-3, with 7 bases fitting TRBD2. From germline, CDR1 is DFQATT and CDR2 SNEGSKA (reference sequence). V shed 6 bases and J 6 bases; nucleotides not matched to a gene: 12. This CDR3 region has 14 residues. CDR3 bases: TGCAGTGCATATGGACTAGATAGAACTGATACGCAGTATTTT. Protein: CSAYGLDRTDTQYF.

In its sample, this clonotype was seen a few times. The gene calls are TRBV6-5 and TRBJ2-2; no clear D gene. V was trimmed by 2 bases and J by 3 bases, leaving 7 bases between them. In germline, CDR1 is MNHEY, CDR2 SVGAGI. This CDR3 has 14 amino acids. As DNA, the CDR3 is TGTGCCAGCAGTTACGGCCCCGACACCGGGGAGCTGTTTTTT. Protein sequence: CASSYGPDTGELFF.

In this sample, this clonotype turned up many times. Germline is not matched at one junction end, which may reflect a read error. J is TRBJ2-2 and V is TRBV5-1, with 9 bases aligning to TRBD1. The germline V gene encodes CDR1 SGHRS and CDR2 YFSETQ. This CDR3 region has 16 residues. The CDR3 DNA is TGTGCCAGCAGCCTTCGGACAGGGGCGAACACCGGGGAGCTGTTTTTT. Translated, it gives CASSLRTGANTGELFF.

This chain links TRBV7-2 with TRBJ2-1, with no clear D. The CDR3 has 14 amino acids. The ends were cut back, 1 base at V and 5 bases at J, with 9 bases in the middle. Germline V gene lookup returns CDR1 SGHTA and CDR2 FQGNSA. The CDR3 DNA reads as TGTGCCAGCAGCTTAGGGCCACACAACAATGAGCAGTTCTTC. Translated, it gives CASSLGPHNNEQFF.

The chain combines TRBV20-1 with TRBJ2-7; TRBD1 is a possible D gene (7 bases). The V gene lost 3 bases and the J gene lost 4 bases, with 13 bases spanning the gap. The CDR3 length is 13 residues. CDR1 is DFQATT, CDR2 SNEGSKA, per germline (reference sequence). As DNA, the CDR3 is TGCAGTGCTAGTGGAGGGGGCTGGTACGAGCAGTACTTC. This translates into CSASGGGWYEQYF.

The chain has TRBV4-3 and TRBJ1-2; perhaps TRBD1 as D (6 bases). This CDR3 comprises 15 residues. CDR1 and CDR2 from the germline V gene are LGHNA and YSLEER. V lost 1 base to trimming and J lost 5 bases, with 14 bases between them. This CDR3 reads CASSQVAGAGYGYTF. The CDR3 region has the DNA TGCGCCAGCAGCCAAGTTGCAGGGGCGGGTTATGGCTACACCTTC.

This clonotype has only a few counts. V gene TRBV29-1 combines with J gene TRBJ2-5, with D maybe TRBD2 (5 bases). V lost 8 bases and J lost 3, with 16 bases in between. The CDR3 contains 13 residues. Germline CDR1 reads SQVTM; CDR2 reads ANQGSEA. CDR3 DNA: TGCAGCCTAGTATCCGGGATGAAAGAGACCCAGTACTTC. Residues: CSLVSGMKETQYF.

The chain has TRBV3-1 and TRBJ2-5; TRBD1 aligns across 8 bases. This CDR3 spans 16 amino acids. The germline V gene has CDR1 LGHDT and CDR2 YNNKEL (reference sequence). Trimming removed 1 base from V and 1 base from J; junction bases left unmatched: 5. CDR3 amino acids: CASSQGSGQVQETQYF. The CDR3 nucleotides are TGTGCCAGCAGCCAAGGATCGGGACAGGTCCAAGAGACCCAGTACTTC.